This T cell receptor beta chain was found in a study of T cell responses to AZD1222 COVID-19 vaccine. Study observations and caveats: No repertoire was sampled before or during the peak T cell response, only after it. Following two doses of AZD1222, Spike-specific TCR breadth and depth rose.

This clone appeared a single time. What it binds is not known. The same CDR3 arises from other DNA sequences in this sample as well. Germline CDR1 is SNHLY and CDR2 is FYNNEI. The CDR3 length is 13 residues. With 4 bases removed from V and 4 bases from J, the gap between germline ends came to 8 bases. The assay was immunoSEQ multiplex PCR, and TCRdb's table has in-frame clones only and misses some. The repertoire holds 85,000 to 130,000 clones, with 93% as singletons. This clonotype was obtained from an adult in good health. The chain is built from TRBV2 and TRBJ1-5, with a possible D match to TRBD1 (5 bases). This material consisted of peripheral blood, taken on day 0 of AZD1222 vaccination. The CDR3 coding sequence is TGTGCCAGCAGTGGAGGGGCAAATCAGCCCCAGCATTTT. It codes for CASSGGANQPQHF.